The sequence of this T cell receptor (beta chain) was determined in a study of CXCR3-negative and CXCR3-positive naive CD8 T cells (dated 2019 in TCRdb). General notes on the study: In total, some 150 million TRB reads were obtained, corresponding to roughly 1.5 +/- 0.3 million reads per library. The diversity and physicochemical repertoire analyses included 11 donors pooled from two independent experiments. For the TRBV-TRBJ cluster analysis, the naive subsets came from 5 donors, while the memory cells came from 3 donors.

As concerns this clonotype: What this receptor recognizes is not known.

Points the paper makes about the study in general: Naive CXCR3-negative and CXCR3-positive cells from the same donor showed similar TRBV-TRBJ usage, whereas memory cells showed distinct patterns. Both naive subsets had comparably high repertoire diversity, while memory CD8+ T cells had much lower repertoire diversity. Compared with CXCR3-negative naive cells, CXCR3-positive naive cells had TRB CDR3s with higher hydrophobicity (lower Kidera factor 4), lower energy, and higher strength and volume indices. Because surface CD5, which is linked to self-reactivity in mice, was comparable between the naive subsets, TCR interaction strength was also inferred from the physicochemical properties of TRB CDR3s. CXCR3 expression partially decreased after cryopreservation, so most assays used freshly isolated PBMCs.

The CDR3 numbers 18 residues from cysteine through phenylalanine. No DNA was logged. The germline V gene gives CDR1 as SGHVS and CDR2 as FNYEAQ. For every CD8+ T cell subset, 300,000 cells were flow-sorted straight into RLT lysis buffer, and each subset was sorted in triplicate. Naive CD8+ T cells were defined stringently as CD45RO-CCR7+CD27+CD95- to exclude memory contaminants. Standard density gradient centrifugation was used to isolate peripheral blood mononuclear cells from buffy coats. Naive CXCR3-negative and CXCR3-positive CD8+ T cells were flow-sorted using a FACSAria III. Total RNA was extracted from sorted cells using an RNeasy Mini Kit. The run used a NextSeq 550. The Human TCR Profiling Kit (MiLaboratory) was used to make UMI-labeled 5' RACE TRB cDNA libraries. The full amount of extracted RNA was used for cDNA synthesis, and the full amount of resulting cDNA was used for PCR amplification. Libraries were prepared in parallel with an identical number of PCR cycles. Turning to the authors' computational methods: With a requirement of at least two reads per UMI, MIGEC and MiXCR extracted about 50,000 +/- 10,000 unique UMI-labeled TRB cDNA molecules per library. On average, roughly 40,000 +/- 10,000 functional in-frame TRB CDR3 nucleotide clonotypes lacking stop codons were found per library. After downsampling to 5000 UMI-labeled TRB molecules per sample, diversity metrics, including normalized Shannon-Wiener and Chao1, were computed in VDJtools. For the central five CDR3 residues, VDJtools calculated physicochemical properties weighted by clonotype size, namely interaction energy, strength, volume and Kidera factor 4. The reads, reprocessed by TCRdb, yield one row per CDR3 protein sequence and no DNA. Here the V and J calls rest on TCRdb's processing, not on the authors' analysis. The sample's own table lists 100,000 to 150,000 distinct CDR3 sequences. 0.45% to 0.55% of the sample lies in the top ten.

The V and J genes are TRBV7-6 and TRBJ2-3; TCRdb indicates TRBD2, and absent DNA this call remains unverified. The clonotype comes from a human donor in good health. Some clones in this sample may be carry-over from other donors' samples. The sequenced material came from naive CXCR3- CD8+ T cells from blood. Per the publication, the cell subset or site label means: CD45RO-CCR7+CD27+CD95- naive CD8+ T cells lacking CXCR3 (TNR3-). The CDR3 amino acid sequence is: CASSLTKTSGSYTDTQYF.